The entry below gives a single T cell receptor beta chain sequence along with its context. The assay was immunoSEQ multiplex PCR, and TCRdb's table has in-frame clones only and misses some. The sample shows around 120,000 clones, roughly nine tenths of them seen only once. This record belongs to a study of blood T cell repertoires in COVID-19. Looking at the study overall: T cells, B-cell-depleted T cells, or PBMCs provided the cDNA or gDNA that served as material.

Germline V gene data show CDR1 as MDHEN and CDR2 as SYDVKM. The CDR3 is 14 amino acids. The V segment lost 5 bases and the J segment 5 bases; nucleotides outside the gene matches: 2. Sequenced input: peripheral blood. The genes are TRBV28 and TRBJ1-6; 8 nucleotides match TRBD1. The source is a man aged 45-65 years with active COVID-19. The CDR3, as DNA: TGTGCCAGCAGTACGACAGGGGATAATTCACCCCTCCACTTT. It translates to CASSTTGDNSPLHF.